The sequence of this T cell receptor beta chain was determined in a study of shared clonotypes between healthy human individuals. Clones were read by immunoSEQ multiplex PCR, and TCRdb kept only the in-frame ones, dropping some. This table has approximately 2,300,000 clones, 92% appearing once. V was pared by 5 bases and J by 4 bases, with 15 bases between. The CDR3 consists of 15 residues. Germline CDR1 reads SEHNR; CDR2 reads FQNEAQ (reference sequence). The rearrangement joins TRBV7-9 to TRBJ1-3, with D possibly TRBD1 on 5 matching bases. The specimen sequenced was naive CD4+ T cells from PBMCs. As to subset: CD45RA+ positively selected. The TCR originated in a man aged 18 to 30 in good health. Some clones in this sample may be carry-over from other donors' samples. CDR3 loop: CASSAAGFVGNTIYF. The CDR3 nucleotides read TGTGCCAGCAGCGCAGCAGGGTTTGTAGGAAACACCATATATTTT.